The rows below give T cell receptor beta chains drawn from one sample of a study of prognosis after radiotherapy for stage I lung cancer. TCRdb re-derived calls from the multiplex PCR reads in MiXCR, one entry per CDR3 protein. This sample has tens of thousands of distinct CDR3 sequences; roughly 31% occur once, and the top ten carry roughly 12%. Sample: PBMCs, taken before or after stereotactic body radiation therapy (not recorded which). The receptors originated from a donor aged 50 or older with non-small cell lung cancer. CDR3s include the opening cysteine and the closing phenylalanine or tryptophan. The D gene is left open where the match is weak. Only some rows state a clone size, as once, few, many or a class for expanded clones.

NA	NA	TRBJ1-4	TRBV18	14	TGTGCCAGCTCACCCACGGTTTCTAATGAAAAACTGTTTTTT	CASSPTVSNEKLFF
many	NA	TRBJ1-3	TRBV28	17	TGTGCCAGCAGCTCACCCTCCACAGGGCTTGGTGGAAACACCATATATTTT	CASSSPSTGLGGNTIYF
NA	TRBD1	TRBJ2-3	TRBV19	17	TGTGCCAGTAGAATAGAGCGGGGACAGGGTATGATAGATACGCAGTATTTT	CASRIERGQGMIDTQYF
many	TRBD1	TRBJ2-3	TRBV6-4	16	TGTGCCAGCAGTGACCGGACAGGGTTTAGCACAGATACGCAGTATTTT	CASSDRTGFSTDTQYF
many	TRBD1	TRBJ2-2	TRBV7-9	16	TGTGCCAGCATCACCCCGGAGACAGGGCCTACCGGGGAGCTGTTTTTT	CASITPETGPTGELFF
many	TRBD1	TRBJ2-1	TRBV3-1	17	TGTGCCAGCAGCCAACCCGGACAGGGAAACTCCTACAATGAGCAGTTCTTC	CASSQPGQGNSYNEQFF
many	NA	TRBJ1-2	TRBV6-1	13	TGTGCCAGCAGTGAAGGGTACAGTTTTGGCTACACCTTC	CASSEGYSFGYTF
many	NA	TRBJ1-1	TRBV4-1	14	TGCGCCAGCAGCCGAACTGGAGGGAACACTGAAGCTTTCTTT	CASSRTGGNTEAFF
many	TRBD2	TRBJ2-3	TRBV10-2	15	TGCGCCAGCAGCGCGGGACTAGCGGGGGTAGATACGCAGTATTTT	CASSAGLAGVDTQYF
medium-sized	NA	TRBJ2-7	TRBV19	12	TGTGCCAGTAGTCGAGGGGCGGGCGAGCAGTACTTC	CASSRGAGEQYF
many	TRBD2	TRBJ2-2	TRBV5-4	16	TGTGCCAGCGAACAAAGGACTAGCGGGAACACCGGGGAGCTGTTTTTT	CASEQRTSGNTGELFF
once	NA	TRBJ1-1	TRBV5-1	14	TGCGTCAGCTGGTGGGGCGACCGACACACTGGAGCTTTCTTT	CVSWWGDRHTGAFF
many	NA	TRBJ2-7	TRBV28	12	TGTGCCAGCACAAGGGGGGCTTACGAGCAGTACTTC	CASTRGAYEQYF
many	TRBD2	TRBJ2-7	TRBV29-1	12	TGCAGCATCCCAGGGAGGGCCTCCGAGCAGTACTTC	CSIPGRASEQYF
medium-sized	NA	TRBJ2-6	TRBV6-1	15	TGTGCCAGCCGTATTAGGGCCTCTGGGGCCAACGTCCTGACTTTC	CASRIRASGANVLTF
many	NA	TRBJ1-4	TRBV30	12	TGTGCCTGGAAAGGGGACGCTTCGTATTTGTTTTTT	CAWKGDASYLFF
many	NA	TRBJ2-3	TRBV6-1	11	TGTGCCAGCAGCCCAGAGAATACGCAGTATTTT	CASSPENTQYF
NA	TRBD2	TRBJ2-2	TRBV30	17	TGTGCCTGGAGTTTGCTAGCGGGATTTCGGGACAGCTGGGAGCTGTTTTTT	CAWSLLAGFRDSWELFF
many	TRBD2	TRBJ2-7	TRBV4-2	15	TGTGCCAGCAGCCGAGGGACTAGCGGACAGTACGAGCAGTACTTC	CASSRGTSGQYEQYF
NA	TRBD2	TRBJ2-1	TRBV7-8	19	TGTGCCAGCCCAAAAAACGGGACTAGCGGGAGGGCCTCCTACAATGAGCAGTTCTTC	CASPKNGTSGRASYNEQFF
many	TRBD1	TRBJ2-4	TRBV6-5	15	TGTGCCAGCAGTTACCCCCCTGGGACAGGGGGCATTCAGTACTTC	CASSYPPGTGGIQYF
many	NA	TRBJ2-7	TRBV30	11	TGTGCCTGGAGTGACTCCTACGAGCAGTACTTC	CAWSDSYEQYF
many	NA	TRBJ2-1	TRBV12-3/TRBV12-4	14	TGTGCCAGCAGTGGCCGCCAGTCCTACAATGAGCAGTTCTTC	CASSGRQSYNEQFF
many	NA	TRBJ2-1	TRBV15	17	TGTGCCACCAGCAGAGAGCCCCCCCCTACTCCATACAATGAGCAGTTCTTC	CATSREPPPTPYNEQFF
medium-sized	TRBD2	TRBJ2-1	TRBV7-9	14	TGTGCCAGCAGTGTAGCGGGGAACTACAATGAGCAGTTCTTC	CASSVAGNYNEQFF
many	NA	TRBJ2-7	TRBV19	14	TGTGCCAGTACCACACAACTCGGACCCTACGAGCAGTACTTC	CASTTQLGPYEQYF